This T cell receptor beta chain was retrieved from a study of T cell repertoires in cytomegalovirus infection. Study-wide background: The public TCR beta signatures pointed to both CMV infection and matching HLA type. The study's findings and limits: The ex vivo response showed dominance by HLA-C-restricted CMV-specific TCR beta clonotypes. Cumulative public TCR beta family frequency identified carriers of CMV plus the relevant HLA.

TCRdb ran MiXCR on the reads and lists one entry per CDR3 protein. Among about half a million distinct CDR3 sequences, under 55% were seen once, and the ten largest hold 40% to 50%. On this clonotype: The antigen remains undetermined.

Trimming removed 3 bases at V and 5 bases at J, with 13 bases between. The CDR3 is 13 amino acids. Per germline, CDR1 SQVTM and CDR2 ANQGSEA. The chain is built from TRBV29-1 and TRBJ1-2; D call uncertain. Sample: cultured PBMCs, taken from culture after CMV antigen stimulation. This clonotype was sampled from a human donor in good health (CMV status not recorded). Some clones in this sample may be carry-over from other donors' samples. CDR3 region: CSVDLLAVYGYTF. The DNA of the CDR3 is TGCAGCGTTGATCTTCTGGCAGTTTATGGCTACACCTTC.